The clone carrying this T cell receptor beta chain was seen a single time. The data originate from a study of Tregs in tolerant kidney transplant recipients. This CDR3 contains 13 residues. The V end was cut by 7 bases, the J end by 2 bases, with 12 bases between. CDR1 and CDR2 from the germline V gene are SGDLS and YYNGEE. Profiled with immunoSEQ multiplex PCR; TCRdb holds only in-frame clones, not every one. The profile shows some 68,000 clones, over 80% of them singletons. The chain uses TRBV9 and TRBJ2-5; no clear D gene. Sequencing used CD4+ T cells from blood. The receptor's source is a human donor in good health. CDR3 DNA: TGTGCCAGCGCCGTGAGTGGGCAAGAGACCCAGTACTTC. This codes for CASAVSGQETQYF.